Listed here are 25 T cell receptor beta chains from one sample, sequenced in a study of human T cells and chemical hapten exposure. Described time point: pre-sensitization, week 0. Treatment indicated: therapeutic diphenylcyclopropenone sensitization with weekly scalp DPC. It was from unfractionated whole blood that total RNA was extracted. TCRdb used MiXCR to reprocess the RACE reads, holding one entry per CDR3 protein. The sample includes about 35,000 distinct CDR3 sequences, approximately 12% of them seen just once. The source material was whole blood, sampled in connection with sensitization to the hapten diphenylcyclopropenone (DPC). The receptors originated from a woman aged 40 to 55 with alopecia areata. Some clones in this sample may be carry-over from other donors' samples.

In this sample, this clonotype turned up many times. The V call is TRBV7-9, the J call TRBJ2-1, with 8 bases matching TRBD1. CDR3 length: 14 residues. V was clipped by 3 bases and J by 8 bases; unmatched bases: 6. Germline loops: CDR1 SEHNR, CDR2 FQNEAQ (reference sequence). The DNA for the CDR3 is TGTGCCAGCAGCTTGCACAGGGGGGATGATGAGCAGTTCTTC. This gives the protein CASSLHRGDDEQFF. The complete variable domain, with remaining parts taken from reference TRBV7-9 and TRBJ2-1, reads DTGVSQNPRHKITKRGQNVTFRCDPISEHNRLYWYRQTLGQGPEFLTYFQNEAQLEKSRLLSDRFSAERPKGSFSTLEIQRTEQGDSAMYLCASSLHRGDDEQFFGPGTRLTVL.

This clonotype was counted ten times or more. The J gene is TRBJ2-1, the V gene TRBV28; D assignment may be TRBD1 or TRBD2 (5 bases each). Looked up from germline, CDR1 is MDHEN and CDR2 is SYDVKM. This CDR3 contains 15 residues. Trimming left V 5 bases short and J 2 bases short, with 13 bases between. The CDR3 nucleotides read TGTGCCAGCAGTCACACCGGGACGGCCTACAATGAGCAGTTCTTC. Translating gives CASSHTGTAYNEQFF.

The V gene is TRBV4-1, the J gene TRBJ2-7; 7 nucleotides line up with TRBD1. Germline lookup yields CDR1 MGHRA and CDR2 YSYEKL. J gave up 2 bases and V 4 bases, and 8 bases lay outside the gene matches. The CDR3 is made up of 15 amino acids. The chain's CDR3 is CASSPRTGSTYEQYF. CDR3 coding DNA: TGCGCCAGCAGCCCGCGGACAGGTTCGACCTACGAGCAGTACTTC.

Many counts were recorded for this clonotype. V usage is TRBV24-1 and J usage is TRBJ1-1; D not certain. CDR1 and CDR2 from the germline V gene are KGHDR and SFDVKD. This CDR3 region has 16 residues. V lost 4 bases to trimming and J lost 3 bases, with 17 bases between them. The CDR3 DNA reads TGTGCCACCAGTGACAACACCGCCCTTAGGGACACTGAAGCTTTCTTT. Residues: CATSDNTALRDTEAFF.

This clonotype was observed a few times. The chain combines TRBV6-6 with TRBJ2-1; D ambiguous. V lost 6 bases and J lost 5, with 14 bases in between. Germline loops: CDR1 MNHNY, CDR2 SVGAGI (reference sequence). This CDR3 has 14 amino acids. CDR3 region: CASSRDLNDNEQFF. The CDR3 bases are TGTGCCAGCAGCCGCGACTTAAACGACAATGAGCAGTTCTTC.

The table lists this clonotype with many counts. V usage is TRBV4-1 and J usage is TRBJ2-7; 14 bases agree with TRBD2. Unmatched junction bases numbered 8, after V lost 4 bases and J lost 6 bases. Germline lookup yields CDR1 MGHRA and CDR2 YSYEKL. This CDR3 contains 16 residues. In DNA form, the CDR3 reads TGCGCCAGCAGCCCACCGGGACTAGCGGGAGAGGGCGAGCAGTACTTC. Its protein product is CASSPPGLAGEGEQYF.

This clonotype was detected many times. The DNA of the CDR3 is TGTGCCAGCAGCTTTAAAGGGACTAGCGGGGCTTTGAGCTCCTACAATGAGCAGTTCTTC. It encodes CASSFKGTSGALSSYNEQFF. The chain joins TRBV5-4 to TRBJ2-1; 13 bases agree with TRBD2. The CDR3 has 20 residues. V trimming: 2 bases; J trimming: 0 bases; junction bases outside the gene matches: 11. The germline V gene has CDR1 SGHNT and CDR2 YYREEE (reference sequence).

The chain combines TRBV6-2 or TRBV6-3 with TRBJ1-1; D perhaps matches TRBD1 (5 bases). CDR3 length equals 13 residues. CDR1 MNHEY and CDR2 SVGEGT come from the germline V gene. Trimming cost V 4 bases and J 4 bases, with 10 bases left between them. CDR3 bases: TGTGCCAGCAGTTCCAGACAGTTCACTGAAGCTTTCTTT. Protein sequence: CASSSRQFTEAFF.

The table lists this clonotype with many counts. The chain recombines TRBV25-1 with TRBJ1-1; a possible D gene is TRBD1 (6 bases). CDR1 and CDR2 from the germline V gene are MGHDK and SYGVNS. V shed 7 bases and J shed 0 bases, with 15 bases lying between them. The CDR3 has 15 amino acids. The CDR3, as DNA: TGTGCCAGCACCCCGGGGGCATTACTGAACACTGAAGCTTTCTTT. This codes for CASTPGALLNTEAFF. The full variable domain, in which reference TRBV25-1 and TRBJ1-1 provide the parts outside the CDR3, is EADIYQTPRYLVIGTGKKITLECSQTMGHDKMYWYQQDPGMELHLIHYSYGVNSTEKGDLSSESTVSRIRTEHFPLTLESARPSHTSQYLCASTPGALLNTEAFFGQGTRLTVV.

This clonotype has ten or more counts. V usage is TRBV11-1 and J usage is TRBJ1-3, with D unresolved. Germline V gives CDR1 SGHAT, CDR2 FQDESV (reference sequence). The CDR3 spans 13 residues. Deletions cut 2 bases from V and 0 bases from J, with 2 bases between. The CDR3 region is CASSLTSGNTIYF. DNA for the CDR3: TGTGCCAGCAGCTTAACCTCTGGAAACACCATATATTTT.

This clonotype has ten or more counts. The rearrangement uses TRBV29-1 and TRBJ2-2; 12 bases match TRBD2. The CDR3 length is 14 residues. The ends lost 6 bases at V and 8 bases at J; junction bases unmatched: 7. The germline V gene has CDR1 SQVTM and CDR2 ANQGSEA. The CDR3 protein is CSVSGLAGTGELFF. CDR3 nucleotide sequence: TGCAGCGTATCCGGACTAGCGGGAACAGGGGAGCTGTTTTTT.

V usage is TRBV6-5 and J usage is TRBJ1-1; D unclear. The CDR3 loop spans 15 amino acids. V gave up 0 bases and J gave up 6 bases, with 14 bases separating them. Germline assignment: CDR1 MNHEY and CDR2 SVGAGI. The CDR3 sequence is CASSYSGPFSPEAFF. The CDR3, as DNA: TGTGCCAGCAGTTACTCGGGCCCGTTTAGCCCTGAAGCTTTCTTT.

This clonotype was seen at least ten times. This chain connects TRBV29-1 to TRBJ2-1, with a weak D call TRBD2 (5 bases). Germline loops: CDR1 SQVTM, CDR2 ANQGSEA. The CDR3 runs 14 residues. V was shortened by 6 bases and J by 5 bases, with 17 bases between the two germline ends. The CDR3 DNA reads as TGCAGCGTCCTAGCTTTCCCGCACAACAATGAGCAGTTCTTC. Translated, it gives CSVLAFPHNNEQFF.

This clonotype was counted between two and nine times. In DNA, the CDR3 is TGCAGCGTTGAACTTCGGGGGTCCTACACCTTC. This translates into CSVELRGSYTF. The gene calls are TRBV29-1 and TRBJ1-2, with a weak D call TRBD1 (5 bases). This CDR3 has 11 amino acids. Germline CDR1 SQVTM, CDR2 ANQGSEA. Trimming took off 2 bases at V and 10 bases at J, with 11 bases between the two ends.

This clonotype was seen repeatedly, ten times or more. The chain has TRBV7-2 and TRBJ1-2, with 10 bases lining up with TRBD1. With 6 bases clipped from V and 7 bases from J, the junction kept 5 bases outside the gene matches. CDR1 is SGHTA, CDR2 FQGNSA, per germline. The length of the CDR3 is 13 residues. CDR3 nucleotides: TGTGCCAGCAGTTCCGGGACAGGGGTTGGCTACACCTTC. This sequence encodes CASSSGTGVGYTF.

This clonotype occurred many times. The J gene is TRBJ2-7, the V gene TRBV29-1, with D maybe TRBD2 (5 bases). Germline CDR1 reads SQVTM; CDR2 reads ANQGSEA. The V end was cut by 0 bases, the J end by 9 bases, with 12 bases between. The CDR3 extends over 12 amino acids. Written as DNA, the CDR3 is TGCAGCGTTGAAGATCCGGGGTATGGGCAGTACTTC. Translation gives CSVEDPGYGQYF.

The chain links TRBV20-1 to TRBJ2-7; 9 bases are shared with TRBD2. CDR3 size: 16 residues. Looked up from germline, CDR1 is DFQATT and CDR2 is SNEGSKA (reference sequence). The junction had 10 bases not matched to a gene; V was cut back by 0 bases and J by 4 bases. The CDR3 DNA reads as TGCAGTGCTAGAGATCTTGGCGGGGGGGAAGTATACGAGCAGTACTTC. This translates into CSARDLGGGEVYEQYF.

This clonotype was detected ten times or more. The rearrangement links TRBV29-1 to TRBJ1-1, with unresolved D. Trimming shortened V by 7 bases and J by 1 base, and 4 bases separated the two germline ends. The CDR3 has 10 amino acids. Germline-derived CDR1 and CDR2 are SQVTM and ANQGSEA. CDR3 coding DNA: TGCAGCGCCCAGAACACTGAAGCTTTCTTT. Protein sequence: CSAQNTEAFF.

This clonotype was recorded at least ten times. The chain carries TRBV6-1 and TRBJ1-1; D perhaps matches TRBD1 (5 bases). V was shortened by 3 bases and J by 3 bases, with 11 bases between the two germline ends. The germline V gene encodes CDR1 MNHNS and CDR2 SASEGT. This CDR3 region has 14 residues. The CDR3 DNA follows: TGTGCCAGCAGTGAGGGGCAGCTCCACACTGAAGCTTTCTTT. This gives the protein CASSEGQLHTEAFF.

This clonotype has at least ten counts. This rearrangement joins TRBV18 to TRBJ1-2, with 8 bases fitting TRBD1. The germline gives CDR1 KGHSH, CDR2 LQKENI. The J segment lost 3 bases and the V segment lost 6 bases, leaving 3 bases of the junction unmatched. The CDR3 length is 13 residues. Written as DNA, the CDR3 is TGTGCCAGCTCGCTACAGGGGGACTATGGCTACACCTTC. It codes for CASSLQGDYGYTF.

This clonotype has at least ten counts. The chain couples TRBV3-2 to TRBJ1-1. TRBV3-2 is a documented pseudogene. The CDR3 spans 18 residues. The chain's CDR3 is CASSQVALRTVKNTEAFF. DNA of the CDR3: TGTGCCAGCAGCCAAGTGGCCCTCCGCACGGTGAAGAACACTGAAGCTTTCTTT.

This clonotype turned up a few times. This chain uses TRBV20-1 with TRBJ1-1; unclear D gene. Between the trimmed V and J ends, which lost 6 bases and 3 bases, there was a span of 17 bases. The CDR3 has 14 amino acids. Looked up from germline, CDR1 is DFQATT and CDR2 is SNEGSKA (reference sequence). CDR3 sequence: CSADVLILDTEAFF. The CDR3 DNA follows: TGCAGTGCGGACGTACTAATTTTGGACACTGAAGCTTTCTTT.

This clonotype was counted at least ten times. This chain joins TRBV6-5 and TRBJ2-1; 8 bases match TRBD2. From germline, CDR1 is MNHEY and CDR2 SVGAGI. The CDR3 sequence is 18 residues long. The V gene end was trimmed by 0 bases and the J gene end by 6 bases; junction bases not matched to a gene: 13. The CDR3 sequence: CASSYSRFLVAGTNEQFF. The CDR3 DNA is TGTGCCAGCAGTTACTCGAGGTTCTTGGTAGCGGGGACCAATGAGCAGTTCTTC.

This clonotype was detected ten times or more. This sequence joins TRBV10-3 and TRBJ1-3, with 10 bases fitting TRBD1. Per germline, CDR1 ENHRY and CDR2 SYGVKD. Trimming at V came to 6 bases and at J to 3 bases, leaving 11 bases not matched to a gene. The CDR3 sequence is 17 residues long. The CDR3 DNA is TGTGCCATCAGCCCCCGGGACAGGGGTATGGATGGAAACACCATATATTTT. Translating gives CAISPRDRGMDGNTIYF.

This chain connects TRBV24-1 to TRBJ2-5; D call uncertain. Trimming pared 6 bases from V and 2 bases from J, leaving 18 bases between. CDR3 size: 16 residues. CDR1 and CDR2 (germline): KGHDR, SFDVKD. CDR3 amino acids: CATSSLQPSFQETQYF. CDR3 nucleotide sequence: TGTGCCACCAGTTCACTTCAACCCTCCTTTCAAGAGACCCAGTACTTC.